This T cell receptor (beta chain) was obtained from a study of T-cell reconstitution after alpha-beta-depleted transplantation in children (dated by TCRdb to about 2016). For the study in its entirety: The study quantitatively tracked T-cell immune reconstitution after TCRalphabeta/CD19-depleted allogeneic hematopoietic cell transplantation in children using TCR repertoire profiling.

The treatment or condition label corresponds to: allogeneic hematopoietic cell transplantation with graft depleted of TCRalphabeta T cells and CD19 B cells. The children who served as transplant recipients had been given grafts of TCRalphabeta/CD19-depleted allogeneic hematopoietic cells. On this clonotype itself: No antigen is known for it. No base quality information exists; no much larger clone differs at one position.

The CDR3 measures 15 amino acids from cysteine to phenylalanine. The CDR3 DNA has 45 bases and is translated from base 1. Based on the germline V gene, the CDR1 and CDR2 sequences are SGHNT and YENEEA. V loses 5 bases, J loses 4 bases, and the germline ends lie 14 bases apart. Study-wide conclusions, independent of this receptor: Hyperexpanded clone frequencies declined over subsequent months; after one year, T-cell counts and TCRbeta diversity were mostly attributed to newly produced T cells. The apparently early recovery of alphabetaT-cell counts about two months after transplant reportedly depended on only several hundred rapidly expanded clones that came from non-depleted graft cells. In some patients, the high TCRbeta diversity seen at day 60 was put down to recipient T cells and intrathymic progenitors that had survived conditioning.

Library preparation used PCR. The reads were generated on an Illumina HiSeq 2500. TCR libraries were prepared with molecular barcoding, using unique molecular identifiers to normalize TCRbeta repertoire quantification. Starting from the raw public reads, TCRdb applied fastp trimming at Q25, assembled clones with MiXCR and retained in-frame beta chains. Every CDR3 protein is listed once, alongside the most common genes and DNA of its rows. Recorded for this sample are 250,000 to 350,000 distinct CDR3 sequences; more than 20% of them occurred a single time. The top ten constitute roughly 9.7% of the sample.

The TCR was taken from a male patient under 18 who had a stem cell transplant for acute lymphoblastic leukemia, so the T cells may come from the graft donor. The chain was built from TRBV11-3 and TRBJ2-2, with no D gene named confidently. This specimen was PBMCs, mostly from graft donor cells, taken 180 days after TCRalphabeta/CD19-depleted stem cell transplant. The CDR3: CASSAQTFSTGELFF. The DNA sequence is TGTGCCAGCAGCGCCCAGACTTTTAGCACCGGGGAGCTGTTTTTT.